This note documents a single T cell receptor beta chain sequence. Assay: immunoSEQ multiplex PCR; the TCRdb copy retains only in-frame clones and omits some. The table includes some 74,000 clones, around 90% detected once. V was pared by 0 bases and J by 5 bases, with 20 bases between. Germline CDR1 and CDR2: GTSNPN and SVGIG (reference sequence). CDR3 length: 17 amino acids. This sample is part of a study of technical replicates of blood from four donors. Sequences were obtained from T cells isolated from PBMCs. The receptor's source is a human donor in good health. The chain couples TRBV30 to TRBJ2-1, with D possibly being TRBD1 (5 bases). The CDR3 loop reads CAWSVRKAGPLNNEQFF. CDR3 sequence (DNA): TGTGCCTGGAGTGTACGAAAGGCAGGGCCATTGAACAATGAGCAGTTCTTC.